The 14 T cell receptor beta chains listed next were all sequenced from one sample in a study of PD-1 blockade in mismatch repair-deficient tumors. Assay used: immunoSEQ multiplex PCR; TCRdb lists only in-frame clones, some missing. The sample yields 120,000 or so clones, 86% seen once. The sample consisted of peripheral blood, taken 44 weeks after starting pembrolizumab. The receptor source for this set is an adult with mismatch repair-deficient cancer.

The V call is TRBV5-1, the J call TRBJ2-2, with D possibly matching TRBD2 (5 bases). Trimming stripped 3 bases from V and 4 bases from J, with 10 bases between. This CDR3 spans 14 amino acids. CDR1 and CDR2 (germline): SGHRS, YFSETQ. The CDR3 loop reads CASSYGLTTGELFF. For the CDR3, the DNA is TGCGCCAGCAGCTACGGACTTACCACCGGGGAGCTGTTTTTT.

The chain employs TRBV30 and TRBJ1-2, with TRBD1 matching 7 bases. After removal of 3 bases from V and 4 bases from J, the junction contained 5 bases not matched to a gene. CDR3 length equals 13 residues. The germline V gene has CDR1 GTSNPN and CDR2 SVGIG (reference sequence). The CDR3 DNA reads TGTGCCTGGAGGACAGGGTTGGGCTATGGCTACACCTTC. It specifies CAWRTGLGYGYTF.

The chain recombines TRBV15 with TRBJ2-7; TRBD1 matches at 12 bases. CDR3 length: 15 amino acids. Germline V gene data show CDR1 as LNHNV and CDR2 as YYDKDF (reference sequence). V lost 1 base and J lost 11; bases outside the gene matches: 9. The CDR3 loop reads CATSRGGTGGGKEYF. The CDR3 nucleotides are TGTGCCACCAGCAGAGGGGGGACAGGGGGCGGGAAAGAGTACTTC.

The V and J genes are TRBV2 and TRBJ2-1, with no clear D. CDR1 and CDR2 (germline): SNHLY, FYNNEI. The CDR3 runs 16 residues. Trimming took off 4 bases at V and 0 bases at J, with 13 bases between the two ends. CDR3 nucleotides: TGTGCCAGCAGTGGAAATGAGTGGGACTCCTACAATGAGCAGTTCTTC. Protein sequence: CASSGNEWDSYNEQFF.

This clone was seen a handful of times. V usage is TRBV4-1 and J usage is TRBJ2-7, with TRBD2 as a possible D gene (6 bases). The V gene's germline CDR1 is MGHRA and CDR2 YSYEKL. Trimming left V 6 bases short and J 3 bases short, with 18 bases between. The CDR3 extends over 15 amino acids. The CDR3 sequence: CASSRAWPSVYEQYF. The CDR3 DNA reads TGCGCCAGCAGTCGCGCCTGGCCTAGCGTCTACGAGCAGTACTTC.

This rearrangement joins TRBV6-5 to TRBJ1-1; D ambiguous. The CDR3 loop spans 11 amino acids. Germline CDR1 MNHEY, CDR2 SVGAGI. With 3 bases removed from V and 4 bases from J, the gap between germline ends came to 3 bases. This CDR3 is CASSYGTEAFF. DNA of the CDR3: TGTGCCAGCAGTTATGGCACTGAAGCTTTCTTT.

The J gene is TRBJ2-7, the V gene TRBV6-5; 9 bases line up with TRBD2. CDR3 length: 15 amino acids. The V gene's germline CDR1 is MNHEY and CDR2 SVGAGI. After removal of 3 bases from V and 4 bases from J, the junction contained 7 bases not matched to a gene. The CDR3 here is CASSYPSGNRYEQYF. The CDR3 DNA follows: TGTGCCAGCAGTTATCCTAGCGGGAACAGGTACGAGCAGTACTTC.

The chain uses TRBV4-1 and TRBJ1-1; D not resolved. CDR1 is MGHRA, CDR2 YSYEKL, per germline. This CDR3 has 15 residues. The V end was cut by 0 bases, the J end by 7 bases, with 15 bases between. The CDR3 nucleotides read TGCGCCAGCAGCCAAGAGCTGTATGTCACAAGTGAAGCTTTCTTT. It translates to CASSQELYVTSEAFF.

The chain links TRBV23-1 to TRBJ1-5; 9 bases line up with TRBD1. TRBV23-1 belongs to the ORF category, with a function that is uncertain. V gave up 0 bases and J gave up 6 bases; unmatched junction bases: 6. The CDR3 is 16 residues long. The CDR3 sequence is CASSQSINRGRQPQHF. DNA for the CDR3: TGCGCCAGCAGTCAATCCATCAACAGGGGGCGTCAGCCCCAGCATTTT.

The count of this clone is one. This rearrangement joins TRBV6-6 to TRBJ2-2, with D possibly being TRBD1 or TRBD2 (6 bases each). Looked up from germline, CDR1 is MNHNY and CDR2 is SVGAGI (reference sequence). The V and J ends lost 5 bases and 6 bases respectively, with 19 bases between them. CDR3 length: 16 residues. CDR3 sequence reads: CASSPKPGAEAGELFF. Written as DNA, the CDR3 is TGTGCCAGCAGTCCAAAACCGGGGGCGGAGGCCGGGGAGCTGTTTTTT.

V gene TRBV27 combines with J gene TRBJ2-2; 8 positions agree with TRBD2. Germline trimming cut 3 bases from V and 14 bases from J; bases unmatched to any gene: 17. CDR3 length equals 16 residues. The germline gives CDR1 MNHEY, CDR2 SMNVEV (reference sequence). The CDR3: CASSLSDPTIAGGLFF. The CDR3 nucleotides read TGTGCCAGCAGTTTGAGCGACCCGACTATCGCGGGGGGACTGTTTTTT.

This clone was recorded once. The chain recombines TRBV12-1 with TRBJ2-3; TRBD2, as called in the table, went unchecked against the DNA. TRBV12-1 is marked as a pseudogene. The CDR3 sequence is 16 residues long. CDR3: CASSLLAEKSTDTQYF. The CDR3 DNA reads as TGTGCCAGCAGCCTCCTAGCGGAGAAATCCACAGATACGCAGTATTTT.

This clone was detected only a few times. In the same sample, other DNA sequences code for this CDR3. The CDR3, as DNA: TGTGCCAGCAGGAACACAGGGGGGAGCAATCAGCCCCAGCATTTT. Protein product: CASRNTGGSNQPQHF. The chain recombines TRBV27 with TRBJ1-5; 8 nucleotides agree with TRBD1. This CDR3 has 15 amino acids. V was pared by 6 bases and J by 1 base, with 5 bases of the junction left unmatched. Germline-derived CDR1 and CDR2 are MNHEY and SMNVEV (reference sequence).

This chain links TRBV6-5 with TRBJ1-4; D is perhaps TRBD1 (5 bases). From germline, CDR1 is MNHEY and CDR2 SVGAGI. Trimming removed 2 bases at V and 5 bases at J, with 12 bases between. This CDR3 contains 15 residues. The CDR3 here is CASSYPGRQNEKLFF. The DNA of the CDR3 is TGTGCCAGCAGTTACCCGGGACGGCAGAATGAAAAACTGTTTTTT.